These T cell receptor beta chains were read from a single sample in a study of T cell responses to AZD1222 COVID-19 vaccine. TCRdb's copy holds only in-frame clones and misses some; the assay was immunoSEQ multiplex PCR. This table holds around 96,000 clones, roughly 90% found once. Specimen: peripheral blood, collected on day 0 of AZD1222 vaccination. Receptor source: an adult in good health. The CDR3 runs from the conserved cysteine through the conserved F or W. D genes are given only for firm matches. Only some rows state a clone size, as once, few, many or a class for expanded clones.

abundance: NA; d_gene: NA; v_gene: TRBV24-1; j_gene: TRBJ1-2; CDR3nt: TGTGCCACCAGTGACCCCCCCCGAAGCGGCTACACCTTC; CDR3aa: CATSDPPRSGYTF
abundance: NA; d_gene: NA; v_gene: TRBV5-8; j_gene: TRBJ1-6; CDR3nt: TGTGCCAGCAGCTGGGATTCACCCCTCCACTTT; CDR3aa: CASSWDSPLHF
abundance: once; d_gene: NA; v_gene: TRBV28; j_gene: TRBJ1-1; CDR3nt: TGTGCCAGCAGCCTCGCCCCGGTTTACACTGAAGCTTTCTTT; CDR3aa: CASSLAPVYTEAFF
abundance: NA; d_gene: NA; v_gene: TRBV19; j_gene: TRBJ1-2; CDR3nt: TGTGCCAGTAGGGAACTTGCTAACTATGGCTACACCTTC; CDR3aa: CASRELANYGYTF
abundance: NA; d_gene: NA; v_gene: TRBV15; j_gene: TRBJ1-1; CDR3nt: TGTGCCACCAGCAGAGAGGCGGCCAGCACTGAAGCTTTCTTT; CDR3aa: CATSREAASTEAFF
abundance: once; d_gene: NA; v_gene: TRBV19; j_gene: TRBJ1-2; CDR3nt: TGTGCCAGTAGTAAGGCCGGGACACAGGCTAACTATGGCTACACCTTC; CDR3aa: CASSKAGTQANYGYTF
abundance: NA; d_gene: TRBD1; v_gene: TRBV28; j_gene: TRBJ2-7; CDR3nt: TGTGCCAGCAGTCCCACAGGGGACCGCCACGAGCAGTACTTC; CDR3aa: CASSPTGDRHEQYF
abundance: once; d_gene: NA; v_gene: TRBV7-2; j_gene: TRBJ1-2; CDR3nt: TGTGCCAGCAGCTTAGAGTCCCACTATGGCTACACCTTC; CDR3aa: CASSLESHYGYTF
abundance: NA; d_gene: NA; v_gene: TRBV11-3; j_gene: TRBJ2-1; CDR3nt: TGTGCCAGCAGCCCGAGCTTCGATGAGCAGTTCTTC; CDR3aa: CASSPSFDEQFF
abundance: few; d_gene: NA; v_gene: TRBV7-8; j_gene: TRBJ1-1; CDR3nt: TGTGCCAGCAGCTTATCTCCGGGACTAAACACTGAAGCTTTCTTT; CDR3aa: CASSLSPGLNTEAFF
abundance: NA; d_gene: NA; v_gene: TRBV29-1; j_gene: TRBJ2-7; CDR3nt: TGCAGCGTTACCGGAAGCTCCTACGAGCAGTACTTC; CDR3aa: CSVTGSSYEQYF
abundance: NA; d_gene: NA; v_gene: TRBV19; j_gene: TRBJ2-1; CDR3nt: TGTGCCAGTAGTTGGCAGGGTCGAGATGAGCAGTTCTTC; CDR3aa: CASSWQGRDEQFF
abundance: NA; d_gene: NA; v_gene: TRBV28; j_gene: TRBJ2-7; CDR3nt: TGTGCCAGCAAGCGATCCTCCTACGAGCAGTACTTC; CDR3aa: CASKRSSYEQYF
abundance: NA; d_gene: NA; v_gene: TRBV29-1; j_gene: TRBJ1-5; CDR3nt: TGCAGCGCCCGGGACGGCAATCAGCCCCAGCATTTT; CDR3aa: CSARDGNQPQHF
abundance: NA; d_gene: NA; v_gene: TRBV27; j_gene: TRBJ2-2; CDR3nt: TGTGCCAGCAGTTTAGGAAGCTCCGCCGGGGAGCTGTTTTTT; CDR3aa: CASSLGSSAGELFF
abundance: NA; d_gene: NA; v_gene: TRBV5-1; j_gene: TRBJ1-4; CDR3nt: TGCGCCAGCAGCTTGGGGGGGCCTAATGAAAAACTGTTTTTT; CDR3aa: CASSLGGPNEKLFF
abundance: NA; d_gene: NA; v_gene: TRBV30; j_gene: TRBJ1-6; CDR3nt: TGTGCCTGGAGGCGACTGATTTTTAATTCACCCCTCCACTTT; CDR3aa: CAWRRLIFNSPLHF